These 19 T cell receptor beta chains originate from one sample sequenced in a study of blood T cell repertoires in COVID-19. The data were produced by immunoSEQ multiplex PCR, yet TCRdb's version contains in-frame clones alone and is incomplete. Of hundreds of thousands of clones in the sample, 87% are singletons; the top ten hold more than 1.3%. Sequences were obtained from peripheral blood. These receptors all stem from a woman in her forties who had recovered from COVID-19.

This chain uses TRBV7-9 with TRBJ2-2; TRBD1 matches at 7 bases. V gave up 5 bases and J gave up 3 bases; unmatched junction bases: 6. CDR1 is SEHNR and CDR2 is FQNEAQ in the germline V gene (reference sequence). This CDR3 has 15 amino acids. This CDR3 reads CASSTDRAHTGELFF. CDR3 sequence (DNA): TGTGCCAGCAGCACCGACAGGGCCCACACCGGGGAGCTGTTTTTT.

This clone was counted once. The rearrangement links TRBV9 to TRBJ2-3, with 9 nucleotides matching TRBD1. This CDR3 has 18 residues. V gave up 3 bases and J gave up 0 bases; unmatched junction bases: 11. CDR1 is SGDLS and CDR2 is YYNGEE in the germline V gene. CDR3 residues: CASSANRQGEGSTDTQYF. DNA for the CDR3: TGTGCCAGCAGCGCGAACCGACAGGGGGAGGGGAGCACAGATACGCAGTATTTT.

This clone was picked up a small number of times. This chain links TRBV4-2 with TRBJ1-4; 7 bases agree with TRBD1. From germline, CDR1 is LGHNA and CDR2 YNFKEQ. Trimming cost V 1 base and J 8 bases; bases outside gene matches: 13. The CDR3 consists of 17 residues. The DNA of the CDR3 is TGTGCCAGCAGCCAAGCATCAGAAGGGGGCGGATCGGAAAAACTGTTTTTT. The encoded protein is CASSQASEGGGSEKLFF.

In nucleotides, the CDR3 is TGCGCCAGCAGCGCCCGGGGGAAAGGGGCCGGGGAGCTGTTTTTT. As protein: CASSARGKGAGELFF. The chain has TRBV10-1 and TRBJ2-2; a possible D gene is TRBD2 (6 bases). From germline, CDR1 is WNHNN and CDR2 SYGVQD (reference sequence). This CDR3 region has 15 residues. Deletions cut 6 bases from V and 6 bases from J, with 17 bases between.

The sample holds a few counts of this clone. The rearrangement joins TRBV27 to TRBJ2-7; TRBD1 agrees at 7 bases. The length of the CDR3 is 17 residues. The germline V gene encodes CDR1 MNHEY and CDR2 SMNVEV (reference sequence). Trimming cost V 5 bases and J 2 bases; bases outside gene matches: 15. The CDR3 loop reads CASSISTGSVVPYEQYF. The DNA of the CDR3 is TGTGCCAGCAGTATCTCGACAGGGAGCGTGGTCCCCTACGAGCAGTACTTC.

The chain employs TRBV3-1 (or the pseudogene TRBV3-2) and TRBJ1-1; 7 positions match TRBD1. Germline-derived CDR1 and CDR2 are LGHDT and YNNKEL (reference sequence). The length of the CDR3 is 13 residues. V trimming: 3 bases; J trimming: 11 bases; junction bases outside the gene matches: 9. The CDR3 nucleotides read TGTGCCAGCAGCCACACTGAGGACAGGCGCGCTTTCTTT. Its translation: CASSHTEDRRAFF.

The J gene is TRBJ1-6, the V gene TRBV12-5, with 8 nucleotides matching TRBD1. Trimming removed 0 bases from V and 10 bases from J; junction bases left unmatched: 8. Germline V lookup: CDR1 LGHNT, CDR2 FRNRAP. CDR3 length equals 16 residues. This CDR3 reads CASGLVLGQGNSPLHF. CDR3 bases: TGTGCTAGTGGTTTGGTACTCGGACAGGGTAACTCACCCCTCCACTTT.

This rearrangement joins TRBV5-6 to TRBJ1-2; D call uncertain. Germline assignment: CDR1 SGHDT and CDR2 YYEEEE. V lost 0 bases and J 4 bases, leaving 16 bases between the germline ends. CDR3 length: 16 amino acids. Here the CDR3 DNA reads TGTGCCAGCAGCTTGGCCCATCGCGAGGCTAGCTATGGCTACACCTTC. Its protein is CASSLAHREASYGYTF.

The chain has TRBV4-3 and TRBJ2-7; D is ambiguous. This CDR3 has 14 residues. Germline V gives CDR1 LGHNA, CDR2 YSLEER. V lost 4 bases to trimming and J lost 1 base, with 11 bases between them. The CDR3 nucleotides read TGCGCCAGCAGCCCCAACGCGGTTTCCTACGAGCAGTACTTC. It codes for CASSPNAVSYEQYF.

The V call is TRBV27, the J call TRBJ1-2; D is unresolved. Trimming removed 5 bases at V and 3 bases at J, with 10 bases between. The CDR3 length is 13 residues. In germline, CDR1 is MNHEY, CDR2 SMNVEV (reference sequence). The CDR3 bases are TGTGCCAGCAGTGCTGACATATACTATGGCTACACCTTC. Amino acid sequence: CASSADIYYGYTF.

CDR3 nucleotide sequence: TGTGCCAGCAGACCCCAGCGGGGGGGCGTAGGGGATACGCAGTATTTT. It is translated as CASRPQRGGVGDTQYF. V usage is TRBV27 and J usage is TRBJ2-3; TRBD2 agrees at 10 bases. The CDR3 covers 16 residues. The junction had 12 bases not matched to a gene; V was cut back by 6 bases and J by 6 bases. The germline gives CDR1 MNHEY, CDR2 SMNVEV (reference sequence).

This clone was seen a single time. This sequence joins TRBV28 and TRBJ2-3, with 12 nucleotides matching TRBD2. The junction had 10 bases not matched to a gene; V was cut back by 6 bases and J by 0 bases. CDR1 MDHEN and CDR2 SYDVKM come from the germline V gene. There are 18 residues in the CDR3. Here the CDR3 DNA reads TGTGCCAGCAGCTTCCCGGGACTAGCGGGCGCAAGCACAGATACGCAGTATTTT. This translates into CASSFPGLAGASTDTQYF.

The chain recombines TRBV10-3 with TRBJ2-7; D ambiguous. The germline V gene encodes CDR1 ENHRY and CDR2 SYGVKD. The CDR3 length is 12 residues. V was clipped by 4 bases and J by 10 bases, with 14 bases between them. The CDR3 bases are TGTGCCATCAGTGCCGTGGCGGATTTTCAGTACTTC. Translation: CAISAVADFQYF.

This clone came up once. The rearrangement joins TRBV3-1 (or the pseudogene TRBV3-2) to TRBJ2-3; TRBD2 agrees at 14 bases. Germline V gene lookup returns CDR1 LGHDT and CDR2 YNNKEL (reference sequence). The CDR3 is 19 residues long. After removal of 1 base from V and 1 base from J, the junction contained 7 bases not matched to a gene. CDR3 sequence: CASSQGLTSGGAGTDTQYF. The DNA for the CDR3 is TGTGCCAGCAGCCAAGGGTTGACTAGCGGGGGGGCGGGCACAGATACGCAGTATTTT.

The chain links TRBV18 to TRBJ1-1, with unresolved D. Germline CDR1 reads KGHSH; CDR2 reads LQKENI. CDR3 size: 16 residues. V lost 4 bases to trimming and J lost 7 bases, with 22 bases between them. CDR3 residues: CASSRPWQAGWGEAFF. The CDR3 DNA reads as TGTGCCAGCTCACGCCCCTGGCAGGCGGGGTGGGGTGAAGCTTTCTTT. Combining the CDR3 with reference TRBV18 and TRBJ1-1 gives the whole variable domain NAGVMQNPRHLVRRRGQEARLRCSPMKGHSHVYWYRQLPEEGLKFMVYLQKENIIDESGMPKERFSAEFPKEGPSILRIQQVVRGDSAAYFCASSRPWQAGWGEAFFGQGTRLTVV.

V and J are TRBV7-2 and TRBJ2-2; 8 nucleotides line up with TRBD1. With V trimmed by 1 base and J by 2 bases, 3 bases remained unmatched. This CDR3 is built from 16 residues. From germline, CDR1 is SGHTA and CDR2 FQGNSA. The CDR3 DNA is TGTGCCAGCAGCTTAGGACAGGGGATTAACACCGGGGAGCTGTTTTTT. It translates to CASSLGQGINTGELFF.

This chain links TRBV9 with TRBJ2-3; TRBD1 agrees at 9 bases. Germline CDR1 reads SGDLS; CDR2 reads YYNGEE. With 0 bases clipped from V and 0 bases from J, the junction kept 5 bases outside the gene matches. This CDR3 spans 17 amino acids. CDR3 nucleotides: TGTGCCAGCAGCGTAGATTCCGGGACAGGGAGCACAGATACGCAGTATTTT. Its protein is CASSVDSGTGSTDTQYF.

The chain links TRBV4-1 to TRBJ1-2; TRBD1 might be the D (6 bases). Trimming stripped 1 base from V and 2 bases from J, with 11 bases between. This CDR3 region has 15 residues. Per germline, CDR1 MGHRA and CDR2 YSYEKL. The CDR3 bases are TGCGCCAGCAGCCAAGGGCCCGGACAGAACTATGGCTACACCTTC. Translation: CASSQGPGQNYGYTF.

The rearrangement links TRBV11-2 to TRBJ1-2; D unclear. Germline CDR1 reads SGHAT; CDR2 reads FQNNGV. The CDR3 totals 12 residues. With 2 bases removed from V and 2 bases from J, the gap between germline ends came to 3 bases. The CDR3 loop is CASSLQNYGYTF. In nucleotides, the CDR3 is TGTGCCAGCAGCTTACAGAACTATGGCTACACCTTC.